This T cell receptor (beta chain) stems from a study of shared clonotypes between healthy human individuals. Study at large: The study used three CD4 naive, three CD4 memory, two CD8 naive and one CD8 memory plate per donor. Study-wide results and caveats: Memory subsets generally showed lower estimated richness than naive subsets. Sampling included only blood; tissue repertoires likely differ. Compared with clonotypes that all four donors shared, non-shared clonotypes had lower generation probabilities.

Regarding this clone: The antigen remains undetermined.

CD45RO-negative, CCR7-positively selected cells formed the naive CD8 fraction, excluding terminally differentiated effector memory CD45RA+ cells. Generated by immunoSEQ multiplex PCR, the TCRdb table keeps only in-frame clones and is missing some. The sample yields millions of clones, less than 95% seen once. J gave up 7 bases and V 5 bases, and 11 bases lay outside the gene matches. The CDR3 length is 14 residues. Per germline, CDR1 MNHEY and CDR2 SMNVEV (reference sequence). The chain uses TRBV27 and TRBJ2-7; 7 nucleotides align to TRBD2. Specimen: naive CD8+ T cells sorted from blood. This TCR derives from a man aged 18-30 years in good health. In DNA, the CDR3 is TGTGCCAGCAGTCCCGGACTAGGGATGGGTGAGCAGTACTTC. Its translation is CASSPGLGMGEQYF.